The 30 T cell receptor beta chains listed next were all sequenced from one sample in a study of blood T cell repertoires in COVID-19. Data came from immunoSEQ multiplex PCR; TCRdb stores just in-frame clones and leaves some out. Altogether some 300,000 clones are present, roughly 89% being singletons, with the ten largest covering less than 3.5%. Sequencing was performed on PBMCs or T cells enriched from blood (not recorded which). The receptors shown here come from a woman aged 45-65 years who had been exposed to COVID-19.

The V call is TRBV13, the J call TRBJ2-7; 9 bases agree with TRBD1. Germline loops: CDR1 PRHDT, CDR2 FYEKMQ (reference sequence). J gave up 5 bases and V 5 bases, and 16 bases lay outside the gene matches. This CDR3 region has 17 residues. In nucleotides, the CDR3 is TGTGCCAGCAGCCGATTAGGGACAGGGAAAAGGGGCGACGAGCAGTACTTC. Protein product: CASSRLGTGKRGDEQYF.

A single count supports this clone. V usage is TRBV28 and J usage is TRBJ2-5; D is possibly TRBD2 (5 bases). The germline V gene has CDR1 MDHEN and CDR2 SYDVKM. The CDR3 runs 13 residues. V shed 7 bases and J shed 8 bases, with 17 bases lying between them. The CDR3 here is CASNNLRGRTQYF. The DNA for the CDR3 is TGTGCCAGCAACAACCTCCGGGGTCGCACCCAGTACTTC.

The chain has TRBV6-6 and TRBJ1-2; the match to TRBD1 covers 11 bases. Germline lookup yields CDR1 MNHNY and CDR2 SVGAGI (reference sequence). V shed 5 bases and J 6 bases; nucleotides not matched to a gene: 14. The CDR3 contains 17 residues. Here the CDR3 reads CASSPFGQGAGGNGYTF. The CDR3 DNA is TGTGCCAGCAGTCCATTTGGACAGGGGGCCGGCGGGAATGGCTACACCTTC.

The V and J genes are TRBV7-2 and TRBJ2-1, with 9 bases aligning to TRBD2. Trimming took 5 bases from V and 2 from J; bases not matched to a gene: 7. The CDR3 runs to 16 residues. Germline V gene data show CDR1 as SGHTA and CDR2 as FQGNSA. In DNA, the CDR3 is TGTGCCAGCAGCCCTCAGCGGGGGGCAGCCTACAATGAGCAGTTCTTC. Translating gives CASSPQRGAAYNEQFF.

CDR3 nucleotides: TGTGCCAGCAGCGACGGGACTAGCGGGGGCACAGATACGCAGTATTTT. Protein product: CASSDGTSGGTDTQYF. V is TRBV5-8 and J is TRBJ2-3, with 13 positions matching TRBD2. V trimming: 4 bases; J trimming: 1 base; junction bases outside the gene matches: 3. Germline V gives CDR1 SGHTS, CDR2 YDEGEE. The CDR3 loop spans 16 amino acids.

This sequence joins TRBV12-5 and TRBJ1-3, with 7 bases matching TRBD1. This CDR3 region has 15 residues. The germline CDR1 and CDR2 sequences are LGHNT and FRNRAP. V shed 4 bases, J shed 4 bases, and the junction held 7 bases outside the gene matches. The CDR3 nucleotides read TGTGCTAGTGGTTCGGAAATGACAGGGGGAAACACCATATATTTT. This gives the protein CASGSEMTGGNTIYF.

The chain is built from TRBV5-6 and TRBJ1-5; D gene unclear. V shed 3 bases and J shed 4 bases, with 14 bases lying between them. Germline loops: CDR1 SGHDT, CDR2 YYEEEE. The CDR3 extends over 15 amino acids. The CDR3 DNA reads as TGTGCCAGCAGCTCACAGAAGGTAGTTAATCAGCCCCAGCATTTT. Translation: CASSSQKVVNQPQHF.

This clone came up once. This sequence joins TRBV12-3 or TRBV12-4 and TRBJ2-5, with 9 bases matching TRBD1. The CDR3 sequence is 13 residues long. V shed 6 bases, J shed 5 bases, and the junction held 4 bases outside the gene matches. As DNA, the CDR3 is TGTGCCAGCAGCCGGACAGGGGTTGAGACCCAGTACTTC. The encoded protein is CASSRTGVETQYF.

The V call is TRBV3-1 (or the pseudogene TRBV3-2), the J call TRBJ1-2; TRBD1 is a possible D gene (5 bases). CDR3 length: 16 residues. Trimming stripped 0 bases from V and 4 bases from J, with 15 bases between. Per germline, CDR1 LGHDT and CDR2 YNNKEL (reference sequence). The DNA of the CDR3 is TGTGCCAGCAGCCAAGATTACCAGGGCCGGCTCTATGGCTACACCTTC. Encoded protein: CASSQDYQGRLYGYTF.

CDR3 amino acids: CASSLQKSYNSPLHF. The CDR3 DNA sequence: TGTGCCAGCAGCCTACAGAAATCCTATAATTCACCCCTCCACTTT. The V and J genes are TRBV5-4 and TRBJ1-6; D not certain. Per the germline V gene, CDR1 is SGHNT and CDR2 is YYREEE (reference sequence). The CDR3 length is 15 residues. Trimming left V 4 bases short and J 1 base short, with 9 bases between. The whole variable domain, filled in from reference TRBV5-4 and TRBJ1-6, reads ETGVTQSPTHLIKTRGQQVTLRCSSQSGHNTVSWYQQALGQGPQFIFQYYREEENGRGNFPPRFSGLQFPNYSSELNVNALELDDSALYLCASSLQKSYNSPLHFGNGTRLTVT.

This chain uses TRBV6-5 with TRBJ1-2; 9 bases match TRBD1. This CDR3 comprises 15 residues. Looked up from germline, CDR1 is MNHEY and CDR2 is SVGAGI. The V segment lost 5 bases and the J segment 3 bases; nucleotides outside the gene matches: 7. CDR3 in DNA: TGTGCCAGCAGTCCCCGGACAGGGGACCACTATGGCTACACCTTC. This translates into CASSPRTGDHYGYTF.

The gene calls are TRBV27 and TRBJ1-4; 9 positions agree with TRBD1. The CDR3 sequence is 13 residues long. With V trimmed by 8 bases and J by 11 bases, 9 bases remained unmatched. CDR1 and CDR2 from the germline V gene are MNHEY and SMNVEV (reference sequence). The CDR3 spells CASAPGQGRKLFF. The CDR3 nucleotides are TGTGCCAGCGCGCCGGGACAGGGTAGGAAACTGTTTTTT. Based on the CDR3 plus reference TRBV27 and TRBJ1-4, the full variable domain is EAQVTQNPRYLITVTGKKLTVTCSQNMNHEYMSWYRQDPGLGLRQIYYSMNVEVTDKGDVPEGYKVSRKEKRNFPLILESPSPNQTSLYFCASAPGQGRKLFFGSGTQLSVL.

The chain uses TRBV9 and TRBJ1-2; 8 nucleotides match TRBD1. V shed 3 bases and J 5 bases; nucleotides not matched to a gene: 9. Germline V gene lookup returns CDR1 SGDLS and CDR2 YYNGEE. The CDR3 sequence is 15 residues long. DNA for the CDR3: TGTGCCAGCAGCGCCTTCGGACAGGGCAAATATGGCTACACCTTC. Translated: CASSAFGQGKYGYTF.

The V gene is TRBV27, the J gene TRBJ1-4; TRBD1 is a possible D gene (5 bases). CDR3 length equals 15 residues. The germline V and J ends were trimmed by 1 base and 4 bases, with 10 bases remaining between them. Germline CDR1 is MNHEY and CDR2 is SMNVEV (reference sequence). The CDR3 sequence: CASSLLQGGNEKLFF. The CDR3 coding sequence is TGTGCCAGCAGTTTATTGCAGGGAGGTAATGAAAAACTGTTTTTT.

The chain joins TRBV7-2 to TRBJ2-5, with a tentative D call TRBD1 (6 bases). CDR3 length: 13 residues. Germline loops: CDR1 SGHTA, CDR2 FQGNSA. V lost 5 bases and J lost 7, with 14 bases in between. DNA of the CDR3: TGTGCCAGCAGCCTTACCTCCAGGGGGACCCAGTACTTC. This encodes CASSLTSRGTQYF.

The chain recombines TRBV25-1 with TRBJ1-5; D perhaps matches TRBD1 (5 bases). CDR3 length equals 14 residues. Germline V gene sequence: CDR1 MGHDK, CDR2 SYGVNS. Trimming removed 1 base at V and 4 bases at J, with 8 bases between. CDR3 in DNA: TGTGCCAGCAGTGAATGGGGCACTAATCAGCCCCAGCATTTT. Protein product: CASSEWGTNQPQHF.

The rearrangement links TRBV27 to TRBJ1-6; D is uncertain. Trimming removed 5 bases from V and 10 bases from J, with 18 bases in between. The CDR3 length is 15 residues. Germline CDR1 is MNHEY and CDR2 is SMNVEV (reference sequence). In DNA form, the CDR3 reads TGTGCCAGCAGTGACGGGTGGGAGGGCCGCTCACCCCTCCACTTT. It codes for CASSDGWEGRSPLHF.

The count of this clone is one. This chain links TRBV6-5 with TRBJ1-5; 10 bases match TRBD1. Germline values: CDR1 MNHEY, CDR2 SVGAGI. This CDR3 region has 15 residues. V lost 6 bases, J lost 10 bases, and 12 bases stayed unmatched. DNA for the CDR3: TGTGCCAGCAGCCCCCCTCGTGACAGGGGGCAACCCCAGCATTTT. Translation: CASSPPRDRGQPQHF.

This clone has just one count. This chain connects TRBV13 to TRBJ2-7; the D is unclear. Germline-derived CDR1 and CDR2 are PRHDT and FYEKMQ (reference sequence). The CDR3 has 12 residues. V lost 3 bases and J lost 4, with 7 bases in between. The CDR3 DNA is TGTGCCAGCAGCTTTAACTCATACGAGCAGTACTTC. Translated, it gives CASSFNSYEQYF.

This rearrangement joins TRBV28 to TRBJ1-5; 9 nucleotides align to TRBD1. The ends lost 6 bases at V and 2 bases at J; junction bases unmatched: 11. The CDR3 extends over 17 amino acids. Germline V gives CDR1 MDHEN, CDR2 SYDVKM. The CDR3 DNA is TGTGCCAGCAGCAACCCACAGGGGGCGTATGGCAATCAGCCCCAGCATTTT. Translating it yields CASSNPQGAYGNQPQHF.

The rearrangement links TRBV19 to TRBJ2-7; TRBD1 might be the D (6 bases). V was trimmed by 3 bases and J by 3 bases, leaving 12 bases between them. Germline lookup yields CDR1 LNHDA and CDR2 SQIVND (reference sequence). CDR3 length: 14 amino acids. In nucleotides, the CDR3 is TGTGCCAGTAGTATGGCAGGGGTAAACTACGAGCAGTACTTC. It codes for CASSMAGVNYEQYF. Full variable domain (outside the CDR3, taken from reference TRBV19 and TRBJ2-7): DGGITQSPKYLFRKEGQNVTLSCEQNLNHDAMYWYRQDPGQGLRLIYYSQIVNDFQKGDIAEGYSVSREKKESFPLTVTSAQKNPTAFYLCASSMAGVNYEQYFGPGTRLTVT.

This clone was seen only a few times. The J gene is TRBJ2-5, the V gene TRBV3-1 (or the pseudogene TRBV3-2); D unresolved. The length of the CDR3 is 15 residues. The ends were cut back, 0 bases at V and 0 bases at J, with 8 bases in the middle. The germline CDR1 and CDR2 sequences are LGHDT and YNNKEL (reference sequence). The CDR3 DNA is TGTGCCAGCAGCCAAGAAGGCGGTTACCAAGAGACCCAGTACTTC. It specifies CASSQEGGYQETQYF.

The CDR3 reads CASTGQGRGYTF. CDR3 in DNA: TGTGCCAGCACCGGACAGGGGAGAGGCTACACCTTC. The J gene is TRBJ1-2, the V gene TRBV6-5, with 9 bases aligning to TRBD1. V was clipped by 7 bases and J by 8 bases; unmatched bases: 5. Germline CDR1 MNHEY, CDR2 SVGAGI. This CDR3 contains 12 residues.

This chain joins TRBV7-9 and TRBJ1-6; TRBD1 matches at 7 bases. Germline values: CDR1 SEHNR, CDR2 FQNEAQ (reference sequence). This CDR3 is 12 amino acids long. The J segment lost 10 bases and the V segment lost 11 bases, leaving 8 bases of the junction unmatched. CDR3 loop: CAHPGGGSPLHF. The CDR3 DNA reads TGTGCCCACCCAGGAGGGGGCTCACCCCTCCACTTT.

The CDR3 nucleotides are TGTGCCAGCGTGGCAGGGAAAGTCAGCTCCTATAATTCACCCCTCCACTTT. Its translation: CASVAGKVSSYNSPLHF. The V and J genes are TRBV28 and TRBJ1-6, with D maybe TRBD1 (5 bases). Germline CDR1 is MDHEN and CDR2 is SYDVKM. The V end lost 8 bases, the J end lost 0 bases, and 17 bases lay between the germline ends. The CDR3 runs 17 residues. The whole variable domain, remainder taken from reference TRBV28 and TRBJ1-6, is DVKVTQSSRYLVKRTGEKVFLECVQDMDHENMFWYRQDPGLGLRLIYFSYDVKMKEKGDIPEGYSVSREKKERFSLILESASTNQTSMYLCASVAGKVSSYNSPLHFGNGTRLTVT.

In this sample, this clone turned up once. The rearrangement uses TRBV27 and TRBJ1-5; no reliable D call. Germline assignment: CDR1 MNHEY and CDR2 SMNVEV (reference sequence). The CDR3 runs to 12 residues. The ends were cut back, 9 bases at V and 2 bases at J, with 8 bases in the middle. CDR3 DNA: TGTGCCAGTTCAAGAGGCAATCAGCCCCAGCATTTT. Translating it yields CASSRGNQPQHF.

The chain recombines TRBV4-1 with TRBJ2-7; TRBD2 aligns across 7 bases. CDR3 length: 16 amino acids. Germline loops: CDR1 MGHRA, CDR2 YSYEKL. Germline trimming cut 1 base from V and 5 bases from J; bases unmatched to any gene: 11. The DNA for the CDR3 is TGCGCCAGCAGCCAAGCCGGGGGAGGGCCCGTCCACGAGCAGTACTTC. The encoded protein is CASSQAGGGPVHEQYF.

V is TRBV7-9 and J is TRBJ1-2; D may be TRBD1 (5 bases). CDR1 SEHNR and CDR2 FQNEAQ come from the germline V gene (reference sequence). Trimming took off 1 base at V and 5 bases at J, with 11 bases between the two ends. This CDR3 comprises 14 residues. CDR3 bases: TGTGCCAGCAGCTTAGTACCAGGGAAGTATGGCTACACCTTC. This sequence encodes CASSLVPGKYGYTF.

The chain carries TRBV5-1 and TRBJ2-1, with 13 bases identical to TRBD2. The CDR3 runs 14 residues. V was clipped by 4 bases and J by 5 bases; unmatched bases: 0. The germline gives CDR1 SGHRS, CDR2 YFSETQ. The CDR3 is CASSTSGGDNEQFF. In nucleotides, the CDR3 is TGCGCCAGCAGCACTAGCGGGGGGGACAATGAGCAGTTCTTC.

This clone was seen only once. V and J are TRBV18 and TRBJ1-4, with D uncertain. Trimming left V 3 bases short and J 5 bases short, with 13 bases between. Germline V CDR1 and CDR2: KGHSH, LQKENI. This CDR3 contains 15 residues. CDR3 sequence: CASSPGRPKNEKLFF. The CDR3 DNA follows: TGTGCCAGCTCACCCGGCAGGCCGAAAAATGAAAAACTGTTTTTT.